Reported below is one TCR beta chain. The protocol was immunoSEQ multiplex PCR, while the TCRdb copy is restricted to in-frame clones and leaves out a portion. The top ten hold 0.013% of the sample, which has approximately 490,000 clones, approximately 78% seen once. This CDR3 is 15 amino acids long. The V and J ends lost 3 bases and 6 bases, in that order; junction bases with no gene match: 13. Germline-derived CDR1 and CDR2 are GTSNPN and SVGIG (reference sequence). The data derive from a study of shared T cell receptors in the human thymus. Another study also made use of these data, one on human thymus T cells. From that report: Infants, healthy and Finnish, who were having corrective surgery for congenital heart defects served as donors.

This sequence joins TRBV30 and TRBJ1-1; 7 nucleotides match TRBD1. This TCR was sampled from a boy in the first two years of life with a congenital heart defect. The material sequenced was thymocytes. DNA of the CDR3: TGTGCCTGGAGATACAGGGGCGGCACCCCAGCTGAAGCTTTCTTT. Its protein is CAWRYRGGTPAEAFF.